Below, 9 T cell receptor beta chains from the same sample are listed, as sequenced in a study (dated 2017 in TCRdb). The sequencer was an Illumina HiSeq 2500. TCRdb trimmed the raw reads at Q25, called clones with MiXCR and kept productive beta chains. One record per CDR3 amino acid sequence lists the most common genes and DNA. The sample yields about 900 distinct CDR3 sequences; around 24% were counted once. Jointly, the top ten make up 35% to 40% of the sample. The sequencing sample was made of CD8+ T cells (not recorded whether cultured). The receptors stem from a male donor.

Within the sample, this clonotype is medium-sized. V is TRBV20-1 and J is TRBJ1-1; D remains unclear. This CDR3 region has 15 residues. Trimming removed 3 bases from V and 4 bases from J, with 18 bases in between. The germline V gene has CDR1 DFQATT and CDR2 SNEGSKA (reference sequence). As DNA, the CDR3 is TGCAGTGCTAGGGGCCATACGCGTTCGGGCACTGAAGCTTTCTTT. It yields the protein CSARGHTRSGTEAFF.

The rearrangement links TRBV19 to TRBJ1-2; a weak D match, TRBD1 (6 bases). Trimming left V 1 base short and J 2 bases short, with 14 bases between. The V gene's germline CDR1 is LNHDA and CDR2 SQIVND (reference sequence). CDR3 length: 16 residues. CDR3 sequence reads: CASSIASGASNYGYTF. For the CDR3, the DNA is TGTGCCAGTAGTATAGCGTCAGGGGCCTCCAACTATGGCTACACCTTC.

In its sample, this clonotype is large. This CDR3 is CASSQAQLTTSSYEQYF. The CDR3 region has the DNA TGTGCCAGCAGCCAGGCCCAATTGACAACTAGCTCCTACGAGCAGTACTTC. The chain combines TRBV3-1 with TRBJ2-7; weak D call: TRBD2 (5 bases). The V gene's germline CDR1 is LGHDT and CDR2 YNNKEL (reference sequence). CDR3 size: 17 residues. The germline V and J ends were trimmed by 3 bases and 0 bases, with 18 bases remaining between them.

Sample share makes this clonotype medium-sized. The rearrangement links TRBV6-5 to TRBJ2-3; perhaps TRBD2 as D (6 bases). This CDR3 has 16 amino acids. Between the trimmed V and J ends, which lost 2 bases and 1 base, there was a span of 13 bases. The germline gives CDR1 MNHEY, CDR2 SVGAGI. The CDR3 bases are TGTGCCAGCAGTTACATGGGGGGAGTGGGCACAGATACGCAGTATTTT. This sequence encodes CASSYMGGVGTDTQYF.

By share, this clonotype ranks as large. The V call is TRBV5-1, the J call TRBJ2-7, with 8 bases that match TRBD1. This CDR3 is built from 16 residues. Germline lookup yields CDR1 SGHRS and CDR2 YFSETQ. V was pared by 1 base and J by 2 bases, with 8 bases of the junction left unmatched. The DNA of the CDR3 is TGCGCCAGCAGCTTGTCTTCCGGGACAGGTACCTACGAGCAGTACTTC. Translation gives CASSLSSGTGTYEQYF.

On this clonotype: This may come from a read error, since a much larger clone is one base off. This is likely a read error, given that the CDR3 carries no conserved phenylalanine or tryptophan at its end. The genes are TRBV20-1 and TRBJ2-1; 8 nucleotides align to TRBD2. The CDR3 sequence is 15 residues long. Germline V lookup: CDR1 DFQATT, CDR2 SNEGSKA (reference sequence). Unmatched junction bases numbered 7, after V lost 0 bases and J lost 6 bases. CDR3 nucleotides: TGCAGTGCTAGAGATCCCTCCGGGACTAGCAATGAGCAGTTCCTC. This gives the protein CSARDPSGTSNEQFL.

Turning to this clonotype: One end of the junction fails to match germline, which may point to a read error. The chain recombines TRBV12-3 or TRBV12-4 with TRBJ1-5, with 7 positions matching TRBD1. The CDR3 length is 15 residues. CDR3 sequence (DNA): TGTGCCAGCAGTAGCCTGGACAGGCCCATGGGGCCCCGGCATTTT. This gives the protein CASSSLDRPMGPRHF.

By frequency in the sample, this clonotype is medium-sized. This chain uses TRBV27 with TRBJ2-7, with 8 bases matching TRBD2. The CDR3 is 14 residues long. CDR1 and CDR2 from the germline V gene are MNHEY and SMNVEV (reference sequence). Trimming removed 5 bases from V and 4 bases from J; junction bases left unmatched: 7. CDR3 DNA: TGTGCCAGCAGTCCGGGACTAGTGAGGTACGAGCAGTACTTC. It specifies CASSPGLVRYEQYF.

This clonotype is large within its sample. Possible read error: a much larger clone is one base away. CDR3 region: CASATGLAVMEQYF. The CDR3 nucleotides are TGTGCCAGCGCCACGGGACTAGCGGTTATGGAGCAGTACTTC. The chain couples TRBV12-3 or TRBV12-4 to TRBJ2-7; 11 bases agree with TRBD2. This CDR3 comprises 14 residues. The V and J ends lost 8 bases and 7 bases, in that order; junction bases with no gene match: 10.